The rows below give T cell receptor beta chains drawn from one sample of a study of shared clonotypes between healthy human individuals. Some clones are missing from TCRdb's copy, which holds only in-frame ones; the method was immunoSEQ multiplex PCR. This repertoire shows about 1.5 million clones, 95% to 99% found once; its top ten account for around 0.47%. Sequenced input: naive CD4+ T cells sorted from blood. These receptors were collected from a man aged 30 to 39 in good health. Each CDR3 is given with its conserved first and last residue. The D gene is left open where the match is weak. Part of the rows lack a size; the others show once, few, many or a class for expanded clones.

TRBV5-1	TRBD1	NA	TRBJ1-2	TGCGCCAGCAGCCCACAGGGGAAAGGCTACACCTTC	CASSPQGKGYTF
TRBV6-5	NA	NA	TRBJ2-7	TGTGCCAGCAGTTACCGGGGCAAAACTGGGTCCGAGCAGTACTTC	CASSYRGKTGSEQYF
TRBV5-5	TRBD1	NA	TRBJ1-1	TGTGCCAGCAGCCTCGGACAGGTCTTGGTTTTTACTGAAGCTTTCTTT	CASSLGQVLVFTEAFF
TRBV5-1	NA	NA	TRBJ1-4	TGCGCCAGCAGACTGTCAACCTTCGATGAAAAACTGTTTTTT	CASRLSTFDEKLFF
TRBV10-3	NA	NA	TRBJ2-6	TGTGCCATCAGTGAGCTAATAGGGCCAGGGCATAAAAGCTCTGGGGCCAACGTCCTGACTTTC	CAISELIGPGHKSSGANVLTF
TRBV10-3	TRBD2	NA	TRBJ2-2	TGTGCCATCAGCCCTACCGGGACTAGCGGGAGGGCCCAGGGGACCGGGGAGCTGTTTTTT	CAISPTGTSGRAQGTGELFF
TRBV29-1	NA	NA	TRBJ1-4	TGCAGCGTTGAAGATCCTGGGGCAACTAATGAAAAACTGTTTTTT	CSVEDPGATNEKLFF
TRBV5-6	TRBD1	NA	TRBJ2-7	TGTGCCAGCAGCCCTACCGGGACAGGGGAATTCATAACCTCCGAGCAGTACTTC	CASSPTGTGEFITSEQYF
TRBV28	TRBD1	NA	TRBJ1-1	TGTGCCAGCAGTTTTTTCTTCAACAGGGGCACTGAAGCTTTCTTT	CASSFFFNRGTEAFF
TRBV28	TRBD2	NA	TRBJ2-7	TGTGCCAGCAGTTCTCCCGGGACTAGGCGCTACGAGCAGTACTTC	CASSSPGTRRYEQYF
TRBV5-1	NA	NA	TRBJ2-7	TGCGCCAGCAGCTTGTTCTCGGGTTCCTACGAGCAGTACTTC	CASSLFSGSYEQYF
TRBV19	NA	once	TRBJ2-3	TGTGCCAGTAGTTGGAGGGACTCCTCCACAGATACGCAGTATTTT	CASSWRDSSTDTQYF
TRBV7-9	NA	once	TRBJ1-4	TGTGCCAGCAGCCAACCGCCGGGACACAGACCTGAAAAACTGTTTTTT	CASSQPPGHRPEKLFF
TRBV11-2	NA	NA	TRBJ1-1	TGTGCCAGCAGCCCACCCGGGGGGCTTGTCGCTGAAGCTTTCTTT	CASSPPGGLVAEAFF
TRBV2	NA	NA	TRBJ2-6	TGTGCCAGCAGTGAGAGGGGCTCTGGGGCCAACGTCCTGACTTTC	CASSERGSGANVLTF
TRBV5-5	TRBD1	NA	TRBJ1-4	TGTGCCAGCAGTCATGGGACAGGGGGGGAAAAACTGTTTTTT	CASSHGTGGEKLFF
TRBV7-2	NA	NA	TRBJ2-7	TGTGCCAGCAGCCGTCCCGCGGGGGAGCAGTACTTC	CASSRPAGEQYF
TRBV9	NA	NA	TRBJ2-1	TGTGCCAGCAGCGTAGCCCCGGTCTCCTCGCAGAAGTTGGCCTACAATGAGCAGTTCTTC	CASSVAPVSSQKLAYNEQFF
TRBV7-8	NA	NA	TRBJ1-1	TGTGCCAGCAGCTTAGTGGGGGCAGGGAACACTGAAGCTTTCTTT	CASSLVGAGNTEAFF
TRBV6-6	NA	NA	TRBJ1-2	TGTGCCAGCCTACCGGGACTGAGGGGCTATGGCTACACCTTC	CASLPGLRGYGYTF
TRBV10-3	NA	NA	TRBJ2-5	TGTGCCATCAGTGAATCGGGTAGCCAAACTATCCAAGAGACCCAGTACTTC	CAISESGSQTIQETQYF
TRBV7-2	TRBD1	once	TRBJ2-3	TGTGCCAGCAGACAAACAGGGGGCATGGATACGCAGTATTTT	CASRQTGGMDTQYF
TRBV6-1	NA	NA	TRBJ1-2	TGTGCCAGCAGCGACCACTCGGGGGACGCCTATGGCTACACCTTC	CASSDHSGDAYGYTF
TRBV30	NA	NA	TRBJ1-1	TGTGCCTGGAGTGACTTGACAGTTGAAGCTTTCTTT	CAWSDLTVEAFF
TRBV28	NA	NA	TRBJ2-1	TGTGCCAGCAGTGGTCCGGGACCGTCCCGATCCTACAATGAGCAGTTCTTC	CASSGPGPSRSYNEQFF
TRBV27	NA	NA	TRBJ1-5	TGTGCCAGCAGTTCCGCATTCCCCAATCAGCCCCAGCATTTT	CASSSAFPNQPQHF
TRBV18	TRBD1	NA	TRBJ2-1	TGTGCCAGCTCACCGATGGACGGGACAGGCTACAATGAGCAGTTCTTC	CASSPMDGTGYNEQFF
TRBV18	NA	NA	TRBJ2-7	TGTGCCAGCTCACCATTGGGGGACGACTACGAGCAGTACTTC	CASSPLGDDYEQYF
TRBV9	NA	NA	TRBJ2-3	TGTGCCAGCAGCGTGGGGGACTTAAGCACAGATACGCAGTATTTT	CASSVGDLSTDTQYF
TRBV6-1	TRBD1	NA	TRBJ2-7	TGTGCCAGCAGTGGACAGGGGACCGAGCAGTACTTC	CASSGQGTEQYF
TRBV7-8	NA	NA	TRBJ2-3	TGTGCCAGCAGCAGCTTTGGGTCAAGGGGGACAGATACGCAGTATTTT	CASSSFGSRGTDTQYF
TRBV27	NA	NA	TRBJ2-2	TGTGCCAGCAGTTTAACTGGGTACACCGGGGAGCTGTTTTTT	CASSLTGYTGELFF
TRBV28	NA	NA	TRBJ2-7	TGTGCCAGCAGTTTACCCGTAACCTACGAGCAGTACTTC	CASSLPVTYEQYF
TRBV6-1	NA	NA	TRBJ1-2	TGTGCCAGTTCAATGCTGGGCGGCTACACCTTC	CASSMLGGYTF
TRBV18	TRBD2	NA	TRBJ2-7	TGTGCCAGCTCACCTCGGACTAGCGGGAGGATCCTCTCCTACGAGCAGTACTTC	CASSPRTSGRILSYEQYF
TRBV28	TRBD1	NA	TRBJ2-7	TGTGCCAGCAGTTTACGACAGGGCGGAAAGTACTTC	CASSLRQGGKYF
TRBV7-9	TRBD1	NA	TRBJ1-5	TGTGCCAGCAGCTTATCACAGGGGAATCAGCCCCAGCATTTT	CASSLSQGNQPQHF
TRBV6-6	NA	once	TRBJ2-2	TGTGCCAGCCTCAGGGCCGGGGAGCTGTTTTTT	CASLRAGELFF
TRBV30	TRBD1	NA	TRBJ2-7	TGTGCCTGGAACCGACAGGGCCCCTACGAGCAGTACTTC	CAWNRQGPYEQYF
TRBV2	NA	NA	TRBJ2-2	TGTGCCAGCACGGTGCAGGGCGGCGCCGGGGAGCTGTTTTTT	CASTVQGGAGELFF
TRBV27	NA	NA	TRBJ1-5	TGTGCCAGCAGTTCACTCGTACAGACCTATAGCAATCAGCCCCAGCATTTT	CASSSLVQTYSNQPQHF